This TCR beta chain was captured by sequencing in a study of blood T cell repertoires in COVID-19. Looking at the study overall: Donors in the United States, Italy and Spain gave samples during acute or convalescent COVID-19. The analysed material was cDNA or gDNA that came from T cells, B-cell-depleted T cells, or PBMCs.

TCRdb keeps only in-frame clones here, not all; method: immunoSEQ multiplex PCR. This table holds around 310,000 clones, around 90% found once. The CDR3 spans 15 residues. Trimming cost V 5 bases and J 4 bases, with 17 bases left between them. This sequence joins TRBV23-1 and TRBJ1-2; tentatively, D is TRBD1 (5 bases). TRBV23-1 has ORF status, its function being uncertain. Input material: peripheral blood. The TCR sequence derives from a woman in her 40s with COVID-19, enrolled during active disease. DNA for the CDR3: TGCGCCAGCAGTGAGAAGCCGGGGGGACGCTATGGCTACACCTTC. Translating gives CASSEKPGGRYGYTF.